The next 32 T cell receptor beta chains were all read from a single sample in a study of tumor and adjacent non-tumor tissue in lung cancer. TCRbeta libraries were built with three rounds of nested PCR, modified from ARM-PCR. TCRdb re-analysed the multiplex PCR reads in MiXCR, keeping a single row per CDR3 protein. Of 70,000 or so distinct CDR3 sequences detected, approximately 63% appear once; the ten largest clones hold 20% to 25%. The template was RNA from unsorted bulk tissue. The sequencing sample was made of lung tumor tissue. The receptor set was obtained from a man in his fifties with non-small cell lung cancer.

Of note for this clonotype: The CDR3 ends on some other residue instead of the conserved phenylalanine or tryptophan, so this is likely a read error. The chain couples TRBV4-1 to TRBJ2-7, with TRBD2 matching over 8 bases. Trimming took 7 bases from V and 2 from J; bases not matched to a gene: 16. The germline V gene encodes CDR1 MGHRA and CDR2 YSYEKL. The CDR3 loop spans 17 amino acids. The CDR3 sequence is CASNHPAGGDKTYEQYL. CDR3 DNA: TGCGCCAGCAACCACCCAGCCGGGGGGGACAAGACCTACGAGCAGTACCTC.

This clonotype occurred a few times. Its ends do not fully match the called genes, so a read error is possible. The J gene is TRBJ2-3, the V gene TRBV11-3; 12 bases map to TRBD2. The germline CDR1 and CDR2 sequences are SGHNT and YENEEA. The CDR3 extends over 16 amino acids. In nucleotides, the CDR3 is TGTGCCAGCAGCCCAGGGACTAGCGGGTCCGCAGACACGCAGTATTTT. Translation gives CASSPGTSGSADTQYF. The full variable domain, its missing parts supplied by reference TRBV11-3 and TRBJ2-3, is EAGVVQSPRYKIIEKKQPVAFWCNPISGHNTLYWYLQNLGQGPELLIRYENEEAVDDSQLPKDRFSAERLKGVDSTLKIQPAELGDSAVYLCASSPGTSGSADTQYFGPGTRLTVL.

Details on this clonotype: A read error may account for a junction end that differs from germline. This chain uses TRBV4-2 with TRBJ2-6, with TRBD1 identical over 8 bases. Germline CDR1 reads LGHNA; CDR2 reads YNFKEQ. There are 18 residues in the CDR3. For the CDR3, the DNA is TGTGCCAGCAGCCCGTACCAGGACAGGGCCCCTGTGGCCAGCGTCCTGGCTTTC. Its protein is CASSPYQDRAPVASVLAF.

The rearrangement joins TRBV5-1 to TRBJ2-1, with 8 bases lining up with TRBD2. The J segment lost 7 bases and the V segment lost 0 bases, leaving 3 bases of the junction unmatched. Germline V gene sequence: CDR1 SGHRS, CDR2 YFSETQ. The CDR3 covers 14 residues. DNA for the CDR3: TGCGCCAGCAGCTTGGGGACTAGCATAAATGAGCAGTTCTTC. As protein: CASSLGTSINEQFF.

V usage is TRBV5-1 and J usage is TRBJ2-2, with D uncertain. This CDR3 contains 13 residues. The germline V gene encodes CDR1 SGHRS and CDR2 YFSETQ. V lost 3 bases and J 7 bases, leaving 10 bases between the germline ends. CDR3 sequence: CASSSGVIGELFF. The CDR3 region has the DNA TGCGCCAGCAGCTCTGGTGTGATCGGGGAGCTGTTTTTT.

The V call is TRBV6-5, the J call TRBJ1-5; D is ambiguous. Germline V gene lookup returns CDR1 MNHEY and CDR2 SVGAGI. This CDR3 spans 13 amino acids. With 3 bases removed from V and 12 bases from J, the gap between germline ends came to 15 bases. The CDR3 reads CASSYKANKLQHF. The DNA of the CDR3 is TGTGCCAGCAGTTATAAGGCCAATAAGCTCCAGCATTTT.

A note on this clonotype: The junction does not match germline at one end; this may be a read error. V gene TRBV6-5 combines with J gene TRBJ1-6; a possible D gene is TRBD1 (5 bases). The CDR3 sequence is 15 residues long. Germline CDR1 MNHEY, CDR2 SVGAGI. The CDR3 loop is CASTRGTRVNSPLHF. Here the CDR3 DNA reads TGTGCCAGCACTCGTGGGACTAGGGTTAATTCACCCCTTCACTTT.

This clonotype was seen once. The chain recombines TRBV11-2 with TRBJ1-4, with D hard to call. CDR1 is SGHAT, CDR2 FQNNGV, per germline. The CDR3 is 18 amino acids. Trimming cost V 5 bases and J 4 bases, with 23 bases left between them. For the CDR3, the DNA is TGTGCCAGCAGCCATACCGTTTGGGAACAGAGACTTAATGAAAAACTGTTTTTT. As protein: CASSHTVWEQRLNEKLFF.

To note about this clonotype: A much larger clone differs from this one at a single base, so this may be a read error. The chain recombines TRBV4-1 with TRBJ1-3; the D is unclear. The CDR3 loop spans 18 amino acids. V was clipped by 0 bases and J by 2 bases, with 17 bases between them. In germline, CDR1 is MGHRA, CDR2 YSYEKL. CDR3 bases: TGCGCCAGCAGCCAAGATCCGTACCTGGGTCCGACTGGAAACACCATATATTTT. As protein: CASSQDPYLGPTGNTIYF.

This clonotype was seen only a few times. This may stem from a read error, because a much larger clone lies one nucleotide away. This rearrangement joins TRBV6-5 to TRBJ1-5, with a possible D match to TRBD1 (5 bases). The CDR3 length is 15 residues. The germline V gene encodes CDR1 MNHEY and CDR2 SVGAGI. V was pared by 5 bases and J by 0 bases, with 11 bases between. The CDR3 region is CASSPTGVSNQPQHF. The CDR3 nucleotides read TGTGCCAGCAGTCCCACAGGAGTTAGCAATCAGCCCCAGCATTTT.

This clonotype was recorded a few times. The chain has TRBV28 and TRBJ1-5; TRBD1 is a possible D gene (6 bases). The germline CDR1 and CDR2 sequences are MDHEN and SYDVKM. The CDR3 has 13 amino acids. The V and J ends lost 10 bases and 3 bases respectively, with 13 bases between them. CDR3 residues: CATTGQTNQPQHF. In DNA form, the CDR3 reads TGTGCCACCACCGGACAGACCAATCAGCCCCAGCATTTT.

Of note for this clonotype: An end of the junction differs from the germline gene, which may be a read error. This chain's CDR3 is CASRATSHTGELLF. CDR3 in DNA: TGTGCCAGCAGGGCGACTAGCCACACCGGGGAGCTGTTATTT. The chain employs TRBV10-1 and TRBJ2-2; 7 positions match TRBD2. Germline CDR1 is WNHNN and CDR2 is SYGVQD (reference sequence). This CDR3 comprises 14 residues.

A word on this clonotype: The junction departs from germline at one end; a sequencing error may be responsible. The chain links TRBV4-2 to TRBJ2-2; 7 positions agree with TRBD2. CDR1 LGHNA and CDR2 YNFKEQ come from the germline V gene. This CDR3 spans 14 amino acids. CDR3 bases: TGTGCCAACAGCCAAGATTCGAGGGGCGGGGGGCTGTTTTTT. Amino acids: CANSQDSRGGGLFF.

Comment on this clonotype: It may be a read error: a sequence one base away is much more abundant. V gene TRBV5-1 combines with J gene TRBJ2-1; possibly TRBD1 for D (6 bases). Deletions cut 6 bases from V and 6 bases from J, with 13 bases between. Germline lookup yields CDR1 SGHRS and CDR2 YFSETQ. The CDR3 has 13 amino acids. This CDR3 reads CASNRDSVNEQFF. The CDR3 DNA reads TGCGCCAGCAACAGGGATTCCGTCAATGAGCAGTTCTTC.

Notes on this clonotype: A read error is possible here, since a much larger clone lies one base away. V is TRBV10-3 and J is TRBJ2-5; 7 bases fit TRBD2. V gave up 6 bases and J gave up 5 bases; unmatched junction bases: 9. The CDR3 contains 14 residues. Germline V gene lookup returns CDR1 ENHRY and CDR2 SYGVKD. CDR3 in amino acids: CAIRPETSSETQYF. CDR3 in DNA: TGTGCCATCAGACCCGAGACTAGCTCGGAGACCCAGTACTTC.

Worth noting for this clonotype: The junction and the germline gene differ at one end; a read error may be behind it. The chain couples TRBV5-4 to TRBJ2-5; D possibly corresponds to TRBD2 (5 bases). The CDR3 is 14 amino acids. Per the germline V gene, CDR1 is SGHNT and CDR2 is YYREEE (reference sequence). CDR3 protein: CASGLYSEGETQYF. The CDR3 coding sequence is TGTGCCAGCGGCTTGTATAGCGAGGGTGAGACCCAGTACTTC.

A word on this clonotype: A junction end diverges from the germline sequence, so it may reflect a read error. The chain recombines TRBV5-1 with TRBJ2-2, with TRBD2 as a possible D gene (5 bases). The CDR3 spans 16 residues. Per germline, CDR1 SGHRS and CDR2 YFSETQ. This CDR3 is CASSLRLGANTRELFF. CDR3 coding DNA: TGCGCCAGCAGCTTGAGATTGGGAGCGAACACCAGGGAGCTGTTTTTT.

About this clonotype: Relative to the germline gene, one junction end is altered; a read error may explain this. V usage is TRBV6-5 and J usage is TRBJ1-1; D may be TRBD1 (6 bases). The CDR3 sequence is 12 residues long. Germline CDR1 reads MNHEY; CDR2 reads SVGAGI. The CDR3 reads CASSSRDTEAIF. CDR3 in DNA: TGTGCCAGCAGTTCGCGGGACACCGAAGCTATCTTT.

Note on this clonotype: A much more abundant neighbour one base away suggests this may be a read error. This chain joins TRBV6-1 and TRBJ2-1, with 9 bases that match TRBD2. This CDR3 comprises 13 residues. Germline V gene data show CDR1 as MNHNS and CDR2 as SASEGT. The CDR3 loop is CASNEIGAGGRFF. The DNA of the CDR3 is TGTGCCAGCAATGAAATTGGGGCGGGGGGGCGATTCTTC.

The chain employs TRBV20-1 and TRBJ1-5; D unclear. The CDR3 covers 15 residues. CDR1 is DFQATT, CDR2 SNEGSKA, per germline (reference sequence). V lost 1 base, J lost 5 bases, and 15 bases lay in between. CDR3 loop: CSARGIGRTDQPQHF. CDR3 sequence (DNA): TGCAGTGCTAGAGGGATAGGCCGCACGGATCAGCCCCAGCATTTT.

This clonotype was seen ten or more times. This chain joins TRBV6-6 and TRBJ2-7, with D unresolved. Trimming stripped 8 bases from V and 2 bases from J, with 10 bases between. This CDR3 contains 12 residues. The germline V gene has CDR1 MNHNY and CDR2 SVGAGI (reference sequence). This CDR3 is CASEGTTYEQYF. Written as DNA, the CDR3 is TGTGCCAGCGAAGGCACCACCTACGAGCAGTACTTC.

A remark on this clonotype: A junction boundary mismatches the germline segment, possibly from a read error. V is TRBV11-2 and J is TRBJ2-3; D gene ambiguous. Germline V gene data show CDR1 as SGHAT and CDR2 as FQNNGV. The length of the CDR3 is 13 residues. The CDR3 region has the DNA TGTGCCAGTAGCTTTGCGTCCACAGATATGCAGTATTTT. Amino acids: CASSFASTDMQYF. Filled out from reference TRBV11-2 and TRBJ2-3, the complete variable domain reads EAGVAQSPRYKIIEKRQSVAFWCNPISGHATLYWYQQILGQGPKLLIQFQNNGVVDDSQLPKDRFSAERLKGVDSTLKIQPAKLEDSAVYLCASSFASTDMQYFGPGTRLTVL.

Details on this clonotype: It may be a read error: a sequence one base away is much more abundant. This rearrangement joins TRBV10-3 to TRBJ2-7; D not certain. There are 13 residues in the CDR3. V was shortened by 6 bases and J by 8 bases, with 17 bases between the two germline ends. The germline CDR1 and CDR2 sequences are ENHRY and SYGVKD. CDR3 region: CAIRGGQTRKQYF. Written as DNA, the CDR3 is TGTGCCATCAGGGGCGGCCAAACTCGCAAGCAGTACTTC.

This chain connects TRBV11-2 to TRBJ1-2; no firm D call. The V and J ends lost 7 bases and 5 bases respectively, with 14 bases between them. The germline CDR1 and CDR2 sequences are SGHAT and FQNNGV. This CDR3 is 13 amino acids long. CDR3 bases: TGTGCCAGCACCTACATCCCCCATTATGGCTACACCTTC. This translates into CASTYIPHYGYTF. Drawing the rest from reference TRBV11-2 and TRBJ1-2, the complete variable domain is EAGVAQSPRYKIIEKRQSVAFWCNPISGHATLYWYQQILGQGPKLLIQFQNNGVVDDSQLPKDRFSAERLKGVDSTLKIQPAKLEDSAVYLCASTYIPHYGYTFGSGTRLTVV.

In this sample, this clonotype turned up a few times. The rearrangement links TRBV7-9 to TRBJ1-6; 8 positions match TRBD1. The CDR3 contains 18 residues. V lost 5 bases and J lost 3; bases outside the gene matches: 12. The germline V gene encodes CDR1 SEHNR and CDR2 FQNEAQ (reference sequence). This chain's CDR3 is CASSRGTGPANYNSPLHF. Here the CDR3 DNA reads TGTGCCAGCAGCAGGGGGACAGGTCCGGCTAACTATAATTCACCCCTCCACTTT.

This clonotype was observed once. A much larger clone differs by one base, so this may be a read error. This chain links TRBV28 with TRBJ1-1, with TRBD1 matching over 7 bases. Germline values: CDR1 MDHEN, CDR2 SYDVKM. The CDR3 runs 12 residues. CDR3 loop: CVSMGRGVEAFF. In nucleotides, the CDR3 is TGTGTCAGCATGGGCAGGGGGGTAGAAGCTTTCTTT.

This clonotype was seen repeatedly, ten times or more. The chain couples TRBV7-9 to TRBJ2-7; D unresolved. CDR1 is SEHNR and CDR2 is FQNEAQ in the germline V gene (reference sequence). The ends were cut back, 1 base at V and 6 bases at J, with 13 bases in the middle. This CDR3 has 14 amino acids. The CDR3 loop reads CASSLEVGVAEQYF. The CDR3 nucleotides read TGTGCCAGCAGCTTAGAAGTCGGCGTGGCCGAGCAGTACTTC.

This clonotype was seen a handful of times. The chain couples TRBV14 to TRBJ2-7; 14 nucleotides align to TRBD2. Trimming at V came to 2 bases and at J to 10 bases, leaving 7 bases not matched to a gene. Germline loops: CDR1 SGHDN, CDR2 FVKESK. The CDR3 is made up of 15 amino acids. The CDR3 protein is CASSQQGLAGEDQYF. The CDR3 region has the DNA TGTGCCAGCAGCCAACAGGGACTAGCGGGAGAAGATCAGTACTTC.

On this clonotype itself: A read error is possible here, since a much larger clone lies one base away. No conserved phenylalanine or tryptophan is present at the end of the CDR3, so a read error is the likely explanation. This rearrangement joins TRBV4-1 to TRBJ2-2; TRBD2 is a possible D gene (6 bases). Germline assignment: CDR1 MGHRA and CDR2 YSYEKL. CDR3 size: 12 residues. Trimming removed 8 bases at V and 6 bases at J, with 10 bases between. In DNA form, the CDR3 reads TGCGCCAGCCGGGGGAGCGCCGGGGAGCTGTTTTCT. This encodes CASRGSAGELFS.

Many counts were recorded for this clonotype. The rearrangement uses TRBV4-2 and TRBJ1-5; 8 positions agree with TRBD1. The CDR3 extends over 15 amino acids. V was pared by 4 bases and J by 7 bases, with 9 bases of the junction left unmatched. The germline V gene encodes CDR1 LGHNA and CDR2 YNFKEQ. The CDR3 reads CASSPSGQVEQPQHF. The CDR3 nucleotides read TGTGCCAGCAGCCCCTCGGGACAGGTTGAACAGCCCCAGCATTTT.

Concerning this clonotype: Germline and junction disagree at one end, which may indicate a read error. The gene calls are TRBV11-2 and TRBJ1-6, with D unclear. CDR1 SGHAT and CDR2 FQNNGV come from the germline V gene. The CDR3 has 15 residues. The CDR3 sequence: CANSLSFLANSPLHF. CDR3 sequence (DNA): TGTGCCAACAGCTTAAGTTTTCTGGCAAATTCACCCCTCCACTTT.

This clonotype showed up many times. The V call is TRBV4-1, the J call TRBJ1-4; possibly TRBD1 for D (6 bases). Germline-derived CDR1 and CDR2 are MGHRA and YSYEKL. The CDR3 loop spans 18 amino acids. Trimming took off 4 bases at V and 0 bases at J, with 18 bases between the two ends. The CDR3 loop reads CASSLPGGRATTNEKLFF. CDR3 bases: TGCGCCAGCAGCCTCCCGGGGGGCAGGGCCACAACTAATGAAAAACTGTTTTTT.